This is a list of T cell receptor beta chains from one sample in a study of CD8+CD57+ T cells in acquired aplastic anemia. TCRdb reprocessed the reads via MiXCR and lists one record per CDR3 protein. The table records 100,000 to 150,000 distinct CDR3 sequences, 40% to 60% of them present only once. Sequenced sample: sorted CD4+, CD8+, or CD8+CD57+ T cells (not recorded which) from PBMCs. Receptor source: a human donor in good health, serving as a control. Each CDR3 is given with its conserved first and last residue. D genes are given only for firm matches. A clone size is listed for some rows: how often the clone was seen (once, few, many), or a class if it is expanded.

clone_size | j_call | d_call | v_call | cdr3_nt | cdr3_aa
NA | TRBJ1-2 | TRBD1 | TRBV20-1 | TGCAGTGCCACCGGACAGGGGCTTAACTATGGCTACACCTTC | CSATGQGLNYGYTF
NA | TRBJ1-2 | NA | TRBV4-1 | TGCGCCAGCAGCCAAGTGGGCTACTCGAGTTATGGCTACACCTTC | CASSQVGYSSYGYTF
NA | TRBJ2-3 | TRBD2 | TRBV2 | TGTGCCAGCAGAAGGACTAGCAGCACAGATACGCAGTATTTT | CASRRTSSTDTQYF
NA | TRBJ2-7 | NA | TRBV15 | TGTGCCACCAGCAGAGGAGGGTACGAGCAGTACTTC | CATSRGGYEQYF
many | TRBJ2-2 | NA | TRBV9 | TGTGCCAGCAGCGTAGCTTGGGGTAGCGGGAACACCGGGGAGCTGTTTTTT | CASSVAWGSGNTGELFF
NA | TRBJ1-1 | NA | TRBV5-1 | TGCGCCAGCAGCTTGGATGGCAGTAACACTGAAGCTTTCTTT | CASSLDGSNTEAFF
many | TRBJ1-1 | NA | TRBV7-2 | TGTGCCAGCAGCTTTCGTAAGGATGGAGAAGCTTTCTTT | CASSFRKDGEAFF
many | TRBJ1-5 | TRBD1 | TRBV4-1 | TGCGCCAGCAGCCACGGACAGGGGGCTGTTCAGCCCCAGCATTTT | CASSHGQGAVQPQHF
NA | TRBJ2-5 | TRBD2 | TRBV7-6 | TGTGCCAGCAGCCCAGAGGGTCGGATAGCGGGGGCGCAAGAGACCCAGTACTTC | CASSPEGRIAGAQETQYF
NA | TRBJ1-6 | NA | TRBV9 | TGTGCCAGCAGCGTAGACATGAGCTCCTATAATTCACCCCTCCACTTT | CASSVDMSSYNSPLHF
many | TRBJ1-1 | TRBD1 | TRBV5-1 | TGCGCCAGCAGCTTGGGGACAGGGTTCAACACTGAAGCTTTCTTT | CASSLGTGFNTEAFF
NA | TRBJ2-6 | NA | TRBV18 | TGTGCCAGCTCATCGCAGAGGGCCTCTGGGGCCAACGTCCTGACTTTC | CASSSQRASGANVLTF
NA | TRBJ2-2 | NA | TRBV5-4 | TGTGCCAGCAGCTTGGCGGGGTGGGATGTCACCGGGGAGCTGTTTTTT | CASSLAGWDVTGELFF
few | TRBJ2-3 | NA | TRBV7-6 | TGTGCCAGCAGCTACTGGGACAACACAGATACGCAGTATTTT | CASSYWDNTDTQYF
NA | TRBJ2-1 | NA | TRBV2 | TGTGCCAGCAGTACGAGCGATGCCGGTCTGAATGAGCAGTTCTTC | CASSTSDAGLNEQFF